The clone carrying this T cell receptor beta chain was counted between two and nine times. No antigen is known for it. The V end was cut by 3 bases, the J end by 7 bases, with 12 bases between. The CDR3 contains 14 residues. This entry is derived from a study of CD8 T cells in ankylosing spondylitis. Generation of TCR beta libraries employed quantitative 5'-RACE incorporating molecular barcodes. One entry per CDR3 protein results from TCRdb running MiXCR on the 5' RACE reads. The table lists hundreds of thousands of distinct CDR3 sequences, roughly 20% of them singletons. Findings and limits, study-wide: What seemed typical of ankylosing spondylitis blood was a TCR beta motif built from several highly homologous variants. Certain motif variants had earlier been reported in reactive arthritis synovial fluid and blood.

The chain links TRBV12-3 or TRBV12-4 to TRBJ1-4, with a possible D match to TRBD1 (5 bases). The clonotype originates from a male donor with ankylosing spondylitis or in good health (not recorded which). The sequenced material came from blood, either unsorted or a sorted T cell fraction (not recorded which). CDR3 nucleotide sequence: TGTGCCAGCAGTTTCGGGGGTCGGGGTGAAAAACTGTTTTTT. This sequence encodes CASSFGGRGEKLFF.